These T cell receptor beta chains were read from a single sample in a study of PD-1 blockade in mismatch repair-deficient tumors. Measured with immunoSEQ multiplex PCR; TCRdb has only the in-frame clones, and not every one. Here the sample spans around 130,000 clones, about nine tenths being singletons. Sequenced here: peripheral blood, sampled about 17 months after starting pembrolizumab. The receptors here all came from an adult with mismatch repair-deficient cancer. The CDR3 runs from the conserved cysteine through the conserved F or W. Each record gives: V gene, CDR3 protein.

TRBV4-2	CASSPGTGENIQYF
TRBV11-2	CASSLDLGDSGNTIYF
TRBV6-4	CASSDSGGSGTGELFF
TRBV19	CAFGGGYEQYF
TRBV4-1	CASSQSNNEQFF
TRBV7-8	CASSLGRGATEAFF
TRBV2	CATGRDFHEQYF
TRBV27	CASRGQDYEQYF
TRBV29-1	CSAIGVPSYEQYF
TRBV4-3	CASSQGVTGELFF
TRBV4-2	CASSYIGITGYGYTF
TRBV7-2	CASSLAGAYEQYF
TRBV7-2	CASSSPTSGRSYEQYF
TRBV30	CAWSATNNEQFF
TRBV6-5	CASSYSLGLAVYEQYF
TRBV13	CASSLVTGLAPSYEQYF
TRBV6-5	CASSYGLAGADEQFF
TRBV7-9	CASSLPGGSYEQYF
TRBV11-2	CASSLVASGQETQYF
TRBV30	CAWRHFSGANVLTF
TRBV11-2	CASSGGTSSSYEQYF
TRBV10-3	CAISELWVRRDKREGHSGEQYF
TRBV7-9	CASSYTPVGDIGYLDTQYF
TRBV7-9	CASSLMNNEQFF
TRBV5-6	CASSFGLGGEYEQYF
TRBV29-1	CSTQSTGGYGYTF
TRBV7-8	CASSRTGFNEKLFF
TRBV19	CASSIGDTNYGYTF
TRBV19	CASGNEKLFF
TRBV5-6	CASTEQGDSYEQYF
TRBV6-1	CASSGWDGNYEQYF
TRBV9	CASSSRTSGNTGELFF
TRBV9	CASIQGHDGLRYGYTF
TRBV10-3	CAIRTGTGVKYTGELFF
TRBV5-1	CASSLPDEAGRHTYNEQFF
TRBV6-1	CASSVRTSGNTDTQYF
TRBV27	CASSFGTGIYYEQYF
TRBV15	CATSRGQGNQPQHF
TRBV28	CASSLWVQAGGPRETQYF
TRBV30	CAWSSGTLFIQYF